This is a list of T cell receptor beta chains from one sample in a study of CD8 T cells in ankylosing spondylitis. One entry per CDR3 protein, called by TCRdb with MiXCR from the 5' RACE reads. The sample consists of 84,000 or so distinct CDR3 sequences, 25% to 35% of them appearing once. Input material: blood, either unsorted or a sorted T cell fraction (not recorded which). All receptors come from a male donor with ankylosing spondylitis or in good health (not recorded which). The CDR3 runs from the conserved cysteine through the conserved F or W. The order of the fields is V gene, D gene, clone size, J gene, CDR3 DNA, CDR3 protein. A D gene is named only where the DNA matches it firmly. Clone size, where shown, is once, few, many, or a class for clones that have expanded.

TRBV20-1	TRBD2	few	TRBJ2-1	TGCAGTGCTCCCATCCCCGGGACTAGCGGGGACAATGAGCAGTTCTTC	CSAPIPGTSGDNEQFF
TRBV5-1	TRBD1	few	TRBJ2-5	TGCGCCAGCTGCCCTTCCGGGACAGGAGAGACCCAGTACTTC	CASCPSGTGETQYF
TRBV5-6	TRBD2	few	TRBJ2-3	TGTGCCAGCAGCTCGGGACTAAACACAGATACGCAGTATTTT	CASSSGLNTDTQYF
TRBV28	.	.	TRBJ1-6	TGTGCCAGCAGTTTTCAGAGCTCCTATAATTCACCCCTCCACTTT	CASSFQSSYNSPLHF
TRBV4-1	.	.	TRBJ2-7	TGCGCCAGCAGCCAAACGCTCACCTACGAGCAGTACTTC	CASSQTLTYEQYF
TRBV20-1	TRBD1	.	TRBJ2-2	TGCAGTGCTAGATTCCCGGGACAGGCCACCACCGGGGAGCTGTTTTTT	CSARFPGQATTGELFF
TRBV11-2	.	few	TRBJ2-2	TGTGCCAGCAGCTTAGATATTTGGGGAACCGGGGAGCTGTTTTTT	CASSLDIWGTGELFF
TRBV5-6	.	.	TRBJ2-3	TGTGCCAGCAGCTACGGTTCTAGCACAGATACGCAGTATTTT	CASSYGSSTDTQYF
TRBV5-1	TRBD1	few	TRBJ1-4	TGCGCCAGCAGCTCAGGACAGGGCTCCGGCACAGAAAAACTGTTTTTT	CASSSGQGSGTEKLFF
TRBV9	TRBD1	.	TRBJ2-1	TGTGCCAGCAGCGTACTGATGACCGGGACAGGGTTAGCCGCCAGCGGGGAGCAGTTCTTC	CASSVLMTGTGLAASGEQFF
TRBV7-9	.	.	TRBJ1-5	TGTGCCAGCAGCGCCGACCGGAAAAGCAATCAGCCCCAGCATTTT	CASSADRKSNQPQHF
TRBV5-1	.	few	TRBJ2-5	TGCGCCAGCAGCGTTTACACTCCCCAAGAGACCCAGTACTTC	CASSVYTPQETQYF
TRBV5-6	.	few	TRBJ2-2	TGTGCCAGCAGCTTGCCAGTGATCGGGGAGCTGTTTTTT	CASSLPVIGELFF
TRBV7-2	TRBD2	.	TRBJ2-3	TGTGCCAGCAGCTTATTCCGAGCGGGAGGGCCTTTGGATACGCAGTATTTT	CASSLFRAGGPLDTQYF
TRBV5-1	.	.	TRBJ1-3	TGCGCCAGCAGCTCGGCCCCGGGGGAGGGAGGAAACACCATATATTTT	CASSSAPGEGGNTIYF
TRBV28	TRBD2	.	TRBJ2-6	TGTGCCAGCAGTTTTAGGCTAGCGGGGGCCAGCTCTGGGGCCAACGTCCTGACTTTC	CASSFRLAGASSGANVLTF
TRBV11-1	TRBD1	.	TRBJ2-2	TGTGCCAGCAGCTTAGGAGAAGGACAGGGAAACACCGGGGAGCTGTTTTTT	CASSLGEGQGNTGELFF
TRBV7-2	.	.	TRBJ2-3	TGTGCCAGCAGCTTAGATTTAGTAGGCCCAGATACGCAGTATTTT	CASSLDLVGPDTQYF
TRBV20-1	TRBD2	few	TRBJ2-7	TGCAGTGCCGGGACTAGGCCATCCTACGAGCAGTACTTC	CSAGTRPSYEQYF
TRBV3-1	.	many	TRBJ2-2	TGTGCCAGCAGCCAGCTTTGGACCGGGGAGCTGTTTTTT	CASSQLWTGELFF
TRBV3-1	.	once	TRBJ2-2	TGTGCCAGCAGCCCCCGGTCTTTGGCGAGTCCACGAGGGGGGGAGCTGTTTTTT	CASSPRSLASPRGGELFF
TRBV5-8	.	many	TRBJ2-1	TGTGCCAGCAGCTTGAGCGGTAGCTCCTACAATGAGCAGTTCTTC	CASSLSGSSYNEQFF
TRBV5-6	.	few	TRBJ2-3	TGTGCCAGCAGCTTCGGACAGTACACAGATACGCAGTATTTT	CASSFGQYTDTQYF
TRBV3-1	TRBD2	.	TRBJ2-3	TGTGCCAGCAGCCTCAGGGCGGGAGCAGATACGCAGTATTTT	CASSLRAGADTQYF
TRBV4-1	TRBD2	.	TRBJ2-1	TGCGCCAGCAGCCAAGGACTAGCGGCTCAGGGATACAATGAGCAGTTCTTC	CASSQGLAAQGYNEQFF